These 19 T cell receptor beta chains were sequenced from one sample in a study of monozygotic twins with cystic fibrosis. Only in-frame clones appear in the TCRdb table, and some are missing; sequencing was by immunoSEQ multiplex PCR. The table includes 20,000 or so clones, roughly 89% detected once. Material: blood. These receptor sequences come from a woman under 40 with cystic fibrosis.

The genes are TRBV6-1 and TRBJ1-2, with TRBD1 as a possible D gene (5 bases). The CDR3 consists of 10 residues. V was trimmed by 10 bases and J by 8 bases, leaving 11 bases between them. CDR1 and CDR2 (germline): MNHNS, SASEGT. The CDR3 loop reads CANRIEGYTF. The CDR3 DNA sequence: TGTGCCAACAGGATAGAGGGCTACACCTTC.

The gene calls are TRBV30 and TRBJ1-4; no firm D call. The germline CDR1 and CDR2 sequences are GTSNPN and SVGIG (reference sequence). The CDR3 is 12 amino acids. Trimming took 0 bases from V and 11 from J, leaving 10 bases between them. This chain's CDR3 is CAWSVYTGKLFF. The CDR3 bases are TGTGCCTGGAGTGTATATACCGGCAAACTGTTTTTT.

As DNA, the CDR3 is TGTGCCAGCAGTTCCCCGGGAAGGGGCAATCAGCCCCAGCATTTT. It specifies CASSSPGRGNQPQHF. This chain joins TRBV27 and TRBJ1-5; D gene unclear. The CDR3 contains 15 residues. CDR1 MNHEY and CDR2 SMNVEV come from the germline V gene (reference sequence). Trimming stripped 4 bases from V and 2 bases from J, with 12 bases between.

The chain combines TRBV9 with TRBJ1-6; possible D gene TRBD1, 5 bases. With 3 bases removed from V and 9 bases from J, the gap between germline ends came to 16 bases. The V gene's germline CDR1 is SGDLS and CDR2 YYNGEE. CDR3 length equals 15 residues. The DNA for the CDR3 is TGTGCCAGCAGCGCCGACCGGGACGGCTTTTCACCCCTCCACTTT. Protein: CASSADRDGFSPLHF.

The V gene is TRBV27, the J gene TRBJ1-2, with D uncertain. CDR3 length: 14 residues. The V gene's germline CDR1 is MNHEY and CDR2 SMNVEV (reference sequence). V lost 2 bases and J lost 3, with 10 bases in between. DNA for the CDR3: TGTGCCAGCAGTTTAAGGTGGCAGGACTATGGCTACACCTTC. Encoded protein: CASSLRWQDYGYTF.

The sample holds one count of this clone. The V call is TRBV7-2, the J call TRBJ2-5, with 9 bases matching TRBD2. Per the germline V gene, CDR1 is SGHTA and CDR2 is FQGNSA. CDR3 size: 16 residues. J lost 5 bases, V lost 3 bases, and 10 bases had no gene match. The CDR3 region is CASSFPPSGGLETQYF. CDR3 nucleotide sequence: TGTGCCAGCAGCTTCCCTCCAAGCGGGGGGTTGGAGACCCAGTACTTC.

The chain is built from TRBV2 and TRBJ1-2; 9 bases map to TRBD1. Germline CDR1 is SNHLY and CDR2 is FYNNEI. The junction had 8 bases not matched to a gene; V was cut back by 6 bases and J by 6 bases. The CDR3 covers 14 residues. CDR3 sequence: CASRANRDRDGYTF. In nucleotides, the CDR3 is TGTGCCAGCAGAGCTAACCGGGACAGGGATGGCTACACCTTC.

CDR3 sequence reads: CATSRGRTSERTDTQYF. CDR3 nucleotide sequence: TGTGCCACCAGCAGAGGGAGAACTAGCGAGAGGACAGATACGCAGTATTTT. This chain uses TRBV15 with TRBJ2-3, with 7 positions matching TRBD2. Germline loops: CDR1 LNHNV, CDR2 YYDKDF (reference sequence). CDR3 length equals 17 residues. After removal of 1 base from V and 3 bases from J, the junction contained 10 bases not matched to a gene.

The rearrangement links TRBV5-4 to TRBJ1-3; D unclear. This CDR3 spans 15 amino acids. Germline CDR1 is SGHNT and CDR2 is YYREEE (reference sequence). V shed 1 base and J shed 1 base, with 9 bases lying between them. CDR3 sequence: CASSLQTRSGNTIYF. The CDR3 nucleotides read TGTGCCAGCAGCTTGCAAACGCGATCTGGAAACACCATATATTTT.

This rearrangement joins TRBV6-6 to TRBJ1-1, with no clear D. CDR1 and CDR2 from the germline V gene are MNHNY and SVGAGI (reference sequence). The CDR3 is 13 amino acids. Trimming pared 2 bases from V and 2 bases from J, leaving 6 bases between. The CDR3 sequence: CASSYLYNTEAFF. The CDR3, as DNA: TGTGCCAGCAGTTACCTATACAACACTGAAGCTTTCTTT.

The CDR3 sequence: CASSLFSRSAEQETQYF. The CDR3 coding sequence is TGTGCCAGCAGCTTGTTCTCTCGTTCGGCGGAACAAGAGACCCAGTACTTC. The chain is built from TRBV13 and TRBJ2-5, with D hard to call. The germline V and J ends were trimmed by 3 bases and 2 bases, with 19 bases remaining between them. CDR3 length equals 17 residues. CDR1 is PRHDT and CDR2 is FYEKMQ in the germline V gene (reference sequence). The full variable domain, rest sourced from reference TRBV13 and TRBJ2-5, is AAGVIQSPRHLIKEKRETATLKCYPIPRHDTVYWYQQGPGQDPQFLISFYEKMQSDKGSIPDRFSAQQFSDYHSELNMSSLELGDSALYFCASSLFSRSAEQETQYFGPGTRLLVL.

The V call is TRBV7-9, the J call TRBJ1-2; 7 bases are a match to TRBD1. V shed 2 bases and J 6 bases; nucleotides not matched to a gene: 6. CDR1 is SEHNR, CDR2 FQNEAQ, per germline (reference sequence). There are 14 residues in the CDR3. The CDR3 protein is CASSLFPTGNGYTF. The CDR3 nucleotides read TGTGCCAGCAGCTTATTCCCGACAGGGAATGGCTACACCTTC.

The V and J genes are TRBV19 and TRBJ2-1, with 13 positions matching TRBD2. Germline CDR1 is LNHDA and CDR2 is SQIVND (reference sequence). The CDR3 is 17 residues long. V was pared by 0 bases and J by 8 bases, with 7 bases of the junction left unmatched. The chain's CDR3 is CASSIDGLAGVGDEQFF. For the CDR3, the DNA is TGTGCCAGTAGTATAGACGGACTAGCGGGGGTAGGTGATGAGCAGTTCTTC.

Here the CDR3 reads CASSDRSYNQPQHF. In nucleotides, the CDR3 is TGTGCCAGCAGTGACAGGTCCTACAATCAGCCCCAGCATTTT. The rearrangement links TRBV6-1 to TRBJ1-5; no clear D. Trimming removed 3 bases from V and 3 bases from J, with 9 bases in between. Germline V gene lookup returns CDR1 MNHNS and CDR2 SASEGT. CDR3 length: 14 amino acids.

The chain carries TRBV5-1 and TRBJ1-4; D uncertain. Trimming stripped 0 bases from V and 5 bases from J, with 8 bases between. Germline V gene sequence: CDR1 SGHRS, CDR2 YFSETQ. This CDR3 has 14 amino acids. The CDR3 sequence is CASSLGLENEKLFF. DNA of the CDR3: TGCGCCAGCAGCTTGGGCTTGGAAAATGAAAAACTGTTTTTT.

The chain links TRBV12-5 to TRBJ2-1; D is possibly TRBD2 (5 bases). CDR3 length: 15 residues. Germline V lookup: CDR1 LGHNT, CDR2 FRNRAP. V was pared by 5 bases and J by 0 bases, with 11 bases between. CDR3 DNA: TGTGCTAGTGGTAATAGCGCGAGCTCCTACAATGAGCAGTTCTTC. Translating it yields CASGNSASSYNEQFF.

This clone was seen a single time. This sequence joins TRBV6-1 and TRBJ2-5; TRBD1 agrees at 10 bases. J was trimmed by 5 bases and V by 8 bases; bases with no gene match: 5. The CDR3 sequence is 13 residues long. Germline CDR1 reads MNHNS; CDR2 reads SASEGT. CDR3 nucleotide sequence: TGTGCCAGCCTGGGACAGGGGTGGGAGACCCAGTACTTC. Protein sequence: CASLGQGWETQYF.

The chain recombines TRBV7-8 with TRBJ2-1; 7 positions agree with TRBD1. Looked up from germline, CDR1 is SGHVS and CDR2 is FQNEAQ. V was clipped by 7 bases and J by 8 bases; unmatched bases: 11. The CDR3 is 14 residues long. The CDR3 DNA reads TGTGCCAGCACCCGACAGGGCCCCAGGGATGAGCAGTTCTTC. It encodes CASTRQGPRDEQFF.

This sequence joins TRBV7-2 and TRBJ2-1; a possible D gene is TRBD2 (5 bases). This CDR3 spans 14 amino acids. Between the trimmed V and J ends, which lost 0 bases and 8 bases, there was a span of 11 bases. The V gene's germline CDR1 is SGHTA and CDR2 FQGNSA. The CDR3 loop reads CASSLAMRAYEQFF. Here the CDR3 DNA reads TGTGCCAGCAGCTTAGCAATGCGGGCCTATGAGCAGTTCTTC.